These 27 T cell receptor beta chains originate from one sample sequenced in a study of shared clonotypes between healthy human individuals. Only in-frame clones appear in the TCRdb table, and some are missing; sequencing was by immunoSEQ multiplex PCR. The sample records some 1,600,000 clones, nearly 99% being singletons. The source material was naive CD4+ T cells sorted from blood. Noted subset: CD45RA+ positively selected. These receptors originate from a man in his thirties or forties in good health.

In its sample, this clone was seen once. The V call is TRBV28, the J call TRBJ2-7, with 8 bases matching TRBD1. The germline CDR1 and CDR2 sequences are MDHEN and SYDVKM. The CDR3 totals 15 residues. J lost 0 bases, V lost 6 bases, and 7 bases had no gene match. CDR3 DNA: TGTGCCAGCAGGGTTTCGGGACAGGCCTCCTACGAGCAGTACTTC. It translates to CASRVSGQASYEQYF.

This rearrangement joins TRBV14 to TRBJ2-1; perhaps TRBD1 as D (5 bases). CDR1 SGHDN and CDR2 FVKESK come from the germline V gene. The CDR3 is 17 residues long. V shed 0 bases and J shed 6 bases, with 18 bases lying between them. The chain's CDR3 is CASSQDPDSPWANEQFF. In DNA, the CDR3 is TGTGCCAGCAGCCAAGATCCAGACAGCCCCTGGGCCAATGAGCAGTTCTTC.

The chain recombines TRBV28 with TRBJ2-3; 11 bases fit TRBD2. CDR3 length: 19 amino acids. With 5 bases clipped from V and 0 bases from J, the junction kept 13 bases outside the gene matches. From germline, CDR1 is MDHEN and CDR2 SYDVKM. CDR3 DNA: TGTGCCAGCAGTCCGCTGATCTCTAGCGGGAGGCATAGCACAGATACGCAGTATTTT. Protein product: CASSPLISSGRHSTDTQYF. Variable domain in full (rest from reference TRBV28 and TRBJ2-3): DVKVTQSSRYLVKRTGEKVFLECVQDMDHENMFWYRQDPGLGLRLIYFSYDVKMKEKGDIPEGYSVSREKKERFSLILESASTNQTSMYLCASSPLISSGRHSTDTQYFGPGTRLTVL.

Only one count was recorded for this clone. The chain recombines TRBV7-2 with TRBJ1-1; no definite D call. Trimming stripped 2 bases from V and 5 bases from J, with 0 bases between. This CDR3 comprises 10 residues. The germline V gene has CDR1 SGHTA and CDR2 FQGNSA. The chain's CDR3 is CASSLTEAFF. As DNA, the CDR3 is TGTGCCAGCAGCTTAACTGAAGCTTTCTTT.

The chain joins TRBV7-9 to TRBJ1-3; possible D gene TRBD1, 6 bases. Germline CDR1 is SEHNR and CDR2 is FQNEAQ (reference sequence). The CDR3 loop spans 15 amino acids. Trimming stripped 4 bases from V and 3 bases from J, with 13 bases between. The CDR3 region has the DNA TGTGCCAGCAGCTCCGTGGACAGCCTTGGAAACACCATATATTTT. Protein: CASSSVDSLGNTIYF.

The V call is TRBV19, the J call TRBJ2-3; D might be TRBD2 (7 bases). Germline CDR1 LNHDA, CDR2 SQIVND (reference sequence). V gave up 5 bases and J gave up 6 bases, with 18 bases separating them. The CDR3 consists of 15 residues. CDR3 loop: CASSLGGGPGDTQYF. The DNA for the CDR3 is TGTGCCAGTAGTCTAGGGGGAGGGCCAGGGGATACGCAGTATTTT.

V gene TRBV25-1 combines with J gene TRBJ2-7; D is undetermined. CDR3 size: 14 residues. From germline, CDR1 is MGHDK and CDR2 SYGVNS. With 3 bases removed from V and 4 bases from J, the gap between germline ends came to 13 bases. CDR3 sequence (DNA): TGTGCCAGCAGTGAGTCCCGCCGGAAGTACGAGCAGTACTTC. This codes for CASSESRRKYEQYF.

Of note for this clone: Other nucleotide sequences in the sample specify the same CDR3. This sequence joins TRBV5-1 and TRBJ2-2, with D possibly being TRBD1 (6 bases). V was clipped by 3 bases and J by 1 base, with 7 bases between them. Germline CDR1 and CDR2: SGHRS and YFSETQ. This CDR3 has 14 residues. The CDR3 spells CASSSDRNTGELFF. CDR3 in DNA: TGCGCCAGCAGCTCGGACAGGAACACCGGGGAGCTGTTTTTT.

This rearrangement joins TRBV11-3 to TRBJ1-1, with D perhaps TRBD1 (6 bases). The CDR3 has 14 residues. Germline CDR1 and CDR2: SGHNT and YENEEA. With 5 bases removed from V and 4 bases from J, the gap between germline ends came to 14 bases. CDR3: CASSLGGAVTEAFF. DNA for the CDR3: TGTGCCAGCAGCCTTGGGGGGGCCGTCACTGAAGCTTTCTTT.

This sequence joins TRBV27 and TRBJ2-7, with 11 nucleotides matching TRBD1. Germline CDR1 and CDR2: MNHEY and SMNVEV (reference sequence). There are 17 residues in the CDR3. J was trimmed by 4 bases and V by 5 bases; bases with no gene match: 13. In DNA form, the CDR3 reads TGTGCCAGCAGTCCCAAGGGACAGGGGGTCGTCGGTTACGAGCAGTACTTC. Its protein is CASSPKGQGVVGYEQYF.

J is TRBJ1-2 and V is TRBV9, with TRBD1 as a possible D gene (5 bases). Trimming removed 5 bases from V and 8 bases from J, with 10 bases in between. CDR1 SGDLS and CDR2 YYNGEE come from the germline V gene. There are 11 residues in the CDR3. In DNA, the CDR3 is TGTGCCAGCAGTGGGGCCCGCGGCTACACCTTC. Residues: CASSGARGYTF.

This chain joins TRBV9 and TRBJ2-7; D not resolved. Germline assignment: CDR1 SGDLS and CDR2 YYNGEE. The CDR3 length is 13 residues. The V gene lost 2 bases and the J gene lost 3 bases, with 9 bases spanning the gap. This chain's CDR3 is CASSVEPNYEQYF. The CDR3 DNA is TGTGCCAGCAGCGTTGAGCCCAACTACGAGCAGTACTTC.

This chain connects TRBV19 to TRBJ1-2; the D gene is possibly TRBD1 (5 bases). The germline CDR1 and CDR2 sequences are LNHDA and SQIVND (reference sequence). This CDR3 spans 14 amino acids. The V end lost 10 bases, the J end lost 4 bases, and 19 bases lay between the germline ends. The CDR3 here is CATAQGEDSYGYTF. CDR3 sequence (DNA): TGTGCCACCGCTCAGGGAGAGGATTCCTATGGCTACACCTTC.

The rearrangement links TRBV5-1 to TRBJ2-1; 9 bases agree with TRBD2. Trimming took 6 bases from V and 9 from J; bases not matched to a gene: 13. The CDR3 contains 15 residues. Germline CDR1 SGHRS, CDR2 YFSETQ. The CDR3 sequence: CASTLWREGNGEQFF. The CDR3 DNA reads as TGCGCCAGCACCCTGTGGCGGGAGGGGAACGGTGAGCAGTTCTTC.

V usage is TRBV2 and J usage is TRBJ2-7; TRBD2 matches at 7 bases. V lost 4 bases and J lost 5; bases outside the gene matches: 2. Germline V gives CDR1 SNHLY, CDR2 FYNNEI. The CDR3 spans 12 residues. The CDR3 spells CASSGTRDEQYF. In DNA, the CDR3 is TGTGCCAGCAGTGGGACTAGAGACGAGCAGTACTTC.

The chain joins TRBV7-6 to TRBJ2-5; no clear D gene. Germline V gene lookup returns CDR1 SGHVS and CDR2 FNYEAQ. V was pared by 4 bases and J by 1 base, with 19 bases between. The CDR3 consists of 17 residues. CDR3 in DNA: TGTGCCAGCAGCTCAAAGGGTCATGTACGGTTCCAAGAGACCCAGTACTTC. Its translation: CASSSKGHVRFQETQYF.

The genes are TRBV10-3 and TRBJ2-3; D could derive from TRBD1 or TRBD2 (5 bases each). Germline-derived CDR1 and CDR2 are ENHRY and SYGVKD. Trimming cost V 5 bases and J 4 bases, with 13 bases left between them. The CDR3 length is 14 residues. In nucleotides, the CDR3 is TGTGCCATCAGTCGGCTAGTGGGGGCAGATACGCAGTATTTT. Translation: CAISRLVGADTQYF.

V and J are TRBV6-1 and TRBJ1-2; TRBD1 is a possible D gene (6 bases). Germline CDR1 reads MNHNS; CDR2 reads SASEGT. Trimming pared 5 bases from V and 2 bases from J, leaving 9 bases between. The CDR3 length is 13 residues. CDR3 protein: CASSRQENYGYTF. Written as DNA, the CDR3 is TGTGCCAGCAGTCGACAGGAAAACTATGGCTACACCTTC.

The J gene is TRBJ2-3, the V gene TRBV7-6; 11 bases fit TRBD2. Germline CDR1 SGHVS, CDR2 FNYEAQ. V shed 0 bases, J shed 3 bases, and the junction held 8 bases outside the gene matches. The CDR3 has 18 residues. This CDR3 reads CASSLAVDTSGRTDTQYF. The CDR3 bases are TGTGCCAGCAGCTTAGCGGTAGATACTAGCGGGAGAACAGATACGCAGTATTTT.

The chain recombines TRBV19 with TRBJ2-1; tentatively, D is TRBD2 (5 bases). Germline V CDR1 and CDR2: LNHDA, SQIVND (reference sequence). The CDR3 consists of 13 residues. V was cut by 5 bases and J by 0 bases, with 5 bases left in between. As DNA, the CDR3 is TGTGCCAGTAGTGGACTCTCCTACAATGAGCAGTTCTTC. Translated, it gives CASSGLSYNEQFF.

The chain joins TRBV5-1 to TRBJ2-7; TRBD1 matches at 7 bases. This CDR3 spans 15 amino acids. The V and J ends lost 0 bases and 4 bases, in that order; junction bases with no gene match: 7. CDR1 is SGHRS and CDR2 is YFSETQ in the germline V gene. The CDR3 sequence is CASSLAPGQFYEQYF. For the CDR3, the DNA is TGCGCCAGCAGCTTGGCTCCGGGACAGTTTTACGAGCAGTACTTC. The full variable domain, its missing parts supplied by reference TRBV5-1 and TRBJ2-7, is KAGVTQTPRYLIKTRGQQVTLSCSPISGHRSVSWYQQTPGQGLQFLFEYFSETQRNKGNFPGRFSGRQFSNSRSEMNVSTLELGDSALYLCASSLAPGQFYEQYFGPGTRLTVT.

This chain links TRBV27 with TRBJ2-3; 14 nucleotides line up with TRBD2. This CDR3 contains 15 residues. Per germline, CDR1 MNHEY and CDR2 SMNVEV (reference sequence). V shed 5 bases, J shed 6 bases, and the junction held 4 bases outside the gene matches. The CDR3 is CASSVGLAGVDTQYF. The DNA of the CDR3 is TGTGCCAGCAGTGTGGGACTAGCGGGAGTGGATACGCAGTATTTT.

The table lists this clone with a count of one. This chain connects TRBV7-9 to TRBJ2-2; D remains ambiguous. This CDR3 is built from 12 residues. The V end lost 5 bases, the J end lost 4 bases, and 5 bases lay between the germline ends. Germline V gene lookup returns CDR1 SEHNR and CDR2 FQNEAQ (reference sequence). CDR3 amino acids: CASSRPTGELFF. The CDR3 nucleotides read TGTGCCAGCAGCCGCCCCACCGGGGAGCTGTTTTTT.

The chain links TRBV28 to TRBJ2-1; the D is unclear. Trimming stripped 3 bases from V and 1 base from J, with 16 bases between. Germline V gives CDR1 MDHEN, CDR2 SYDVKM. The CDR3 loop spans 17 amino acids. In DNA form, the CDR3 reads TGTGCCAGCAGTTTCTCCAGTTTCGGTCAATCCTACAATGAGCAGTTCTTC. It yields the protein CASSFSSFGQSYNEQFF.

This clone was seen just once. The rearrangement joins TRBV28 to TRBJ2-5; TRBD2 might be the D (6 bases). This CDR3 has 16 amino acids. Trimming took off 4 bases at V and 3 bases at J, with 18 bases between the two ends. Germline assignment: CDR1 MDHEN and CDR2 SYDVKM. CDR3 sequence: CASSSGGQRWEETQYF. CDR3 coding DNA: TGTGCCAGCAGTTCAGGAGGGCAGCGGTGGGAAGAGACCCAGTACTTC.

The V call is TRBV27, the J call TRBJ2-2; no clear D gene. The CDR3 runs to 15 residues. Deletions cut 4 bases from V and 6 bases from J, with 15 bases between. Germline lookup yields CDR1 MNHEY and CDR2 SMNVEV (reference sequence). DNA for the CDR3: TGTGCCAGCAGTTACGGTGGCAGGCACCCCGGGGAGCTGTTTTTT. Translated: CASSYGGRHPGELFF.

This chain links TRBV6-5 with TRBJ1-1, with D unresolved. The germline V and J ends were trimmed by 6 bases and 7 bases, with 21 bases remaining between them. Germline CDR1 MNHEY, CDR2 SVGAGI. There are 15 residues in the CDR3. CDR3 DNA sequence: TGTGCCAGCAGCCTCACGGTGGGCCAAAACGATGAAGCTTTCTTT. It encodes CASSLTVGQNDEAFF.